Listed below are T cell receptor beta chains from one sample, sequenced in a study of beta chain features in type 1 diabetes. The data were produced by immunoSEQ multiplex PCR, yet TCRdb's version contains in-frame clones alone and is incomplete. The sample contains approximately 160,000 clones, roughly 60% of which appear only once. Material for sequencing was naive CD4+ T cells from blood. Receptors originate from a young man with type 1 diabetes. Each CDR3 is given with its conserved first and last residue. The order of the fields is J gene, V gene, clone size, D gene, CDR3 DNA, CDR3 protein. A D gene is named only where the DNA matches it firmly. Size is omitted from some rows. Given values are once, few, many or a class for expanded clones.

>TRBJ1-1|TRBV27|few|NA
TGTGCCAGTTATGGACTAATCAACACTGAAGCTTTCTTT
CASYGLINTEAFF
>TRBJ1-1|TRBV30|NA|NA
TGTGCCTGGAGTTGGAGGGACATTCGGAACACTGAAGCTTTCTTT
CAWSWRDIRNTEAFF
>TRBJ2-7|TRBV7-2|NA|TRBD1
TGTGCCAGCAGCTTAGTGGACAGGACCACTCCCGAGCAGTACTTC
CASSLVDRTTPEQYF
>TRBJ2-1|TRBV5-1|NA|NA
TGCGCCAGCAGCTTGGTTTTGCGGCAGCAACTCTACAATGAGCAGTTCTTC
CASSLVLRQQLYNEQFF
>TRBJ2-5|TRBV4-3|few|TRBD1
TGCGCCAGCAGCCAACCAGGCGGACAGGGCGGACAAGAGACCCAGTACTTC
CASSQPGGQGGQETQYF
>TRBJ2-5|TRBV11-2|NA|NA
TGTGCCAGCAGCTTAGATCTTCGAGAGACCCAGTACTTC
CASSLDLRETQYF
>TRBJ1-1|TRBV25-1|NA|NA
TGTGCCAGCAGTCGGACTGACCTCATGAACACTGAAGCTTTCTTT
CASSRTDLMNTEAFF
>TRBJ1-2|TRBV27|NA|NA
TGTGCCAGCAGTTCTGATGGTGGCTACACCTTC
CASSSDGGYTF
>TRBJ2-1|TRBV20-1|NA|NA
TGCAGTGCTAGAGATTACAATGAGCAGTTCTTC
CSARDYNEQFF
>TRBJ1-5|TRBV29-1|NA|TRBD1
TGCAGCGCCTCCGAGGGGGCTATTCAGCCCCAGCATTTT
CSASEGAIQPQHF
>TRBJ2-5|TRBV29-1|NA|TRBD1
TGCAGCGTTCAGGGGGTAGGCCAAGAGACCCAGTACTTC
CSVQGVGQETQYF
>TRBJ2-3|TRBV7-2|NA|TRBD2
TGTGCCAGCAGCTCAGAAGCGGGGGGGAACACAGATACGCAGTATTTT
CASSSEAGGNTDTQYF
>TRBJ2-7|TRBV9|NA|NA
TGTGCCAGCAGCACGGACGCGTGGAATTCGATTTACGAGCAGTACTTC
CASSTDAWNSIYEQYF
>TRBJ1-4|TRBV7-2|few|TRBD1
TGTGCCAGCAGCGGCCGACAGGGAAGTAGCGAAAAACTGTTTTTT
CASSGRQGSSEKLFF
>TRBJ1-1|TRBV30|NA|NA
TGTGCCTGGAGTGGACAGAAAAACACTGAAGCTTTCTTT
CAWSGQKNTEAFF
>TRBJ2-5|TRBV13|NA|NA
TGTGCCAGCAGCTTAAGGCTCGGAGTTCAGAGGCAAGAGACCCAGTACTTC
CASSLRLGVQRQETQYF
>TRBJ2-5|TRBV5-1|NA|TRBD2
TGCGCCAGCAGAACTAGCGGGGGCCAAGAGACCCAGTACTTC
CASRTSGGQETQYF
>TRBJ2-1|TRBV30|NA|NA
TGTGCCTGGAGATCGATGGGATGGAATGAGCAGTTCTTC
CAWRSMGWNEQFF
>TRBJ2-5|TRBV29-1|few|TRBD1
TGCAGCGTCCAGACCTCCGGGACAGGGGGCCAAGAGACCCAGTACTTC
CSVQTSGTGGQETQYF
>TRBJ2-7|TRBV7-9|NA|NA
TGTGCCAGCAGCTCCTTCTACGAGCAGTACTTC
CASSSFYEQYF
>TRBJ2-7|TRBV10-3|NA|NA
TGTGCCATCAGGGACAGCACCTACGAGCAGTACTTC
CAIRDSTYEQYF
>TRBJ1-2|TRBV28|NA|NA
TGTGCCAGCAGTCCCCCGAGAGGGAACTATGGCTACACCTTC
CASSPPRGNYGYTF
>TRBJ1-2|TRBV29-1|few|NA
TGCAGCGCCCCGGGGAGGGGTAACTATGGCTACACCTTC
CSAPGRGNYGYTF
>TRBJ2-7|TRBV25-1|once|NA
TGTGCCAGCAGTGATATGCAGGGTATATACGAGCAGTACTTC
CASSDMQGIYEQYF
>TRBJ2-4|TRBV14|few|TRBD1
TGTGCCAGCAGCCGGACAGGGGGTCTAGCCAAAAACATTCAGTACTTC
CASSRTGGLAKNIQYF
>TRBJ2-1|TRBV29-1|NA|NA
TGCAGCGTTGATGCTGGGGTCGGGTACAATGAGCAGTTCTTC
CSVDAGVGYNEQFF
>TRBJ2-3|TRBV7-2|once|TRBD2
TGTGCCAGCAGCCGAGAGCTAGCGGGGGGCCTCGCAGATACGCAGTATTTT
CASSRELAGGLADTQYF
>TRBJ2-4|TRBV4-3|NA|TRBD1
TGCGCCAGCAGCCCGGGACAGGGAGGAAACATTCAGTACTTC
CASSPGQGGNIQYF
>TRBJ2-1|TRBV29-1|NA|TRBD2
TGCAGCACGGAGAGGGGAGGGGATGAGCAGTTCTTC
CSTERGGDEQFF
>TRBJ2-7|TRBV29-1|NA|NA
TGCAGCGTCCGGGTGGGCTACGAGCAGTACTTC
CSVRVGYEQYF
>TRBJ2-7|TRBV29-1|few|NA
TGCAGCGTTGTGTCAGGACAAAAGCAGTACTTC
CSVVSGQKQYF
>TRBJ2-3|TRBV2|NA|TRBD1
TGTGCCAGCAGTGCTGTGGACAGGTTTCGCACAGATACGCAGTATTTT
CASSAVDRFRTDTQYF
>TRBJ2-7|TRBV6-1|NA|TRBD2
TGTGCCAGCAGATTATCTACTAGCGGGGGAAGCGAGCAGTACTTC
CASRLSTSGGSEQYF
>TRBJ2-5|TRBV29-1|NA|TRBD2
TGCAGCGTCCCGGGACTAGCTTCAGAGACCCAGTACTTC
CSVPGLASETQYF
>TRBJ1-2|TRBV27|NA|NA
TGTGCCAGCAGCCCCGGGACGGGAAACTATGGCTACACCTTC
CASSPGTGNYGYTF
>TRBJ1-1|TRBV11-2|NA|NA
TGTGCCAGCAGCTTCCATCAGGGGAACACTGAAGCTTTCTTT
CASSFHQGNTEAFF
>TRBJ2-1|TRBV9|NA|TRBD2
TGTGCCAGCAGCGTAGGCGGGGGTTACAATGAGCAGTTCTTC
CASSVGGGYNEQFF
>TRBJ2-1|TRBV29-1|NA|NA
TGCAGCGTAGACTCACCCTACAATGAGCAGTTCTTC
CSVDSPYNEQFF
>TRBJ2-4|TRBV30|few|NA
TGTGCCTGGGAGGGCCGGGGTTTGCTAGCCAAAAACATTCAGTACTTC
CAWEGRGLLAKNIQYF
>TRBJ1-1|TRBV29-1|NA|NA
TGCAGCGTTTTCACCGTGAACACTGAAGCTTTCTTT
CSVFTVNTEAFF